The sequence of this T cell receptor (beta chain) was determined in a study of shared clonotypes between healthy human individuals (TCRdb year 2020). For context, the study as a whole: A couple of women and a few men aged 18 to 49 years were included in the cohort. For each donor, three plates each were used for CD4 naive and CD4 memory, two plates were used for CD8 naive, and one plate was used for CD8 memory. The study deeply sequenced blood TCR repertoires of about five healthy adults to estimate repertoire size and the extent of clonotype sharing between individuals. To increase sequencing depth and limit assay-specific biases, TCR repertoire library preparation and sequencing were carried out by different laboratories using diverse techniques. Between about 0.94 and 8.9 billion PBMCs per donor were obtained by leukapheresis. The study at large found these results: Sampling was restricted to blood, and TCR repertoires in tissue are likely to differ from TCR repertoires in blood. Higher generation probabilities were observed for clonotypes shared by all four sorted-subset donors than for non-shared clonotypes. The genetic and exposure-history diversity represented was limited by the small number of donors. Based on pairwise subsampling, the degree of clonotype sharing among donors was expected to be affected by sequencing depth. Rarefaction of sorted-subset datasets indicated incomplete sequencing despite the large sequencing depth. About 4.5% of naive CD4, 3% to 4% of naive CD8, approximately 2% of memory CD4, and about 0.4% of memory CD8 clonotypes were shared across a few donors. Naive subsets generally had larger estimated clonotype richness than memory subsets.

Comments on this clone: Its recognized antigen is unknown. Base quality data are lacking; no much larger clone is found one base away.

TCR CDR3 regions were amplified from genomic DNA by multiplex PCR using the deep immunoSEQ assay. Extracted genomic DNA from each cell subset was spread evenly across all wells of several immunoSEQ 96-well plates, with each plate serving as a replicate. Each replicate PCR for sorted subsets received 200 ng genomic DNA, equal to around 32,000 T cell genomes. The purified libraries were quantified using a Qubit 3.0 fluorometer, sized with a Bioanalyzer 2100, and then quantified again using the KAPA Library Quantification kit. Each immunoSEQ 96-well plate was sequenced on its own single-read 150-cycle Illumina NextSeq 550 flow cell. Processing in the source paper ran as follows. Because only junctional sequences without quality scores were contained in the immunoSEQ output, filtering matching that applied to full-length reads could not be performed. To assign V/J genes and CDR3, sequences were annotated against IMGT germline references using PyIR, a Python wrapper for IgBLAST v1.9. Any read was removed if the V/J assignment was weak (E-value above 1e-6), the CDR3 was missing, or the read contained stop codons, out-of-frame junctions, or ambiguous translated residues. V3J clonotypes were defined as sequences sharing an identical inferred V gene, J gene, and CDR3 amino acid sequence. Percentage overlap between repertoires was computed as shared unique clonotypes divided by the size of the smaller repertoire. Repertoire richness was assessed with RTK rarefaction, the Chao1 estimator, and Recon v2.1 estimates of unobserved clonotypes. Generation probabilities for all TCRbeta clonotypes obtained by the gDNA method from four donors were computed using OLGA. TCRdb retrieved this table from immuneACCESS and kept in-frame rearrangements only. Not all clones are present; in checked studies, unresolved V genes account for under half, and no reason is known for the remainder. V and J calls and clone size are those listed in that table; D and trimming were worked out from the DNA. The sample contains some 2.1 million clones, about 95% of them found a single time. Around 1.1% of the sample lies in the top ten.

The cysteine opens and the phenylalanine closes a CDR3 of 19 amino acids. Only the CDR3 DNA stays, 57 bases, in frame from base 1. The germline V gene encodes CDR1 KGHSH and CDR2 LQKENI. Ends trimmed: V by 3 bases, J by 5 bases; bases unmatched to a gene: 20. CD8 naive samples consisted of CD45RO-negative cells that were positively selected for CCR7, yielding a CD45RA+CCR7+ population without TemRA cells. The donors were healthy, HIV-negative adults who had no recently reported acute infections or vaccinations. All donors were Caucasian adults living in Nashville, Tennessee, USA. Blood was collected by leukapheresis, and PBMCs were isolated by Ficoll-Histopaque density gradient centrifugation and then cryopreserved in liquid nitrogen vapor phase. Analytical flow cytometry was used to check the purity and quantity of each magnetically sorted T cell population. Genomic DNA was isolated from every sorted fraction and measured by UV absorbance on a Nanodrop 2000c.

The sample was naive CD8+ T cells sorted from blood. According to the study, the label for this sample's cell subset or site signals: CD45RA+CCR7+. In this chain, TRBV18 is recombined with TRBJ2-7; the junction holds 9 bases that match TRBD1. This receptor was taken from a young man in good health. The bases are TGTGCCAGCTCACCTAGCCTAATGGACCAGGACAGGGGCGTCCACGAGCAGTACTTC. This codes for CASSPSLMDQDRGVHEQYF.